This TCR beta chain was identified during a study of cytomegalovirus exposure and HLA in healthy donors. 60 Vbeta and 13 Jbeta primers were used in PCR. The data were produced by immunoSEQ multiplex PCR, yet TCRdb's version contains in-frame clones alone and is incomplete. Here the sample spans roughly 120,000 clones, approximately 84% being singletons. The TCR sequence derives from a man aged 35-49 years in good health and CMV-seronegative. Sequencing was done on a sample of PBMCs.

The chain's CDR3 is CASSLGPSVGAVQFF. CDR3 bases: TGTGCCAGCAGCTTGGGCCCCTCGGTGGGGGCGGTTCAGTTCTTC. The V gene is TRBV5-5, the J gene TRBJ2-1; D may be TRBD1 (6 bases). This CDR3 region has 15 residues. CDR1 SGHKS and CDR2 YYEKEE come from the germline V gene (reference sequence). Trimming left V 0 bases short and J 13 bases short, with 20 bases between.